Given below is one T cell receptor (beta chain) in context. What it recognizes is unknown. This record belongs to a study of cytomegalovirus exposure and HLA in healthy donors. General observations from the study: Among TCR beta chains, those listed as cytomegalovirus-associated numbered about 160. First-cohort TCR clusters were later found to tend to co-occur in the approximately 120 validation repertoires.

Here immunoSEQ multiplex PCR was the method, and the copy in TCRdb shows in-frame clones only, minus some. The sample has 200,000 to 250,000 clones, approximately 83% seen once. V lost 1 base to trimming and J lost 8 bases, with 9 bases between them. Germline CDR1 is SGHDN and CDR2 is FVKESK. CDR3 length: 13 residues. The chain combines TRBV14 with TRBJ2-1; D ambiguous. The TCR originated in a woman in her thirties in good health and CMV-seropositive. Sequencing input: PBMCs. The CDR3 nucleotides read TGTGCCAGCAGCCAAGTCCCCGGCCATGAGCAGTTCTTC. Translating it yields CASSQVPGHEQFF.